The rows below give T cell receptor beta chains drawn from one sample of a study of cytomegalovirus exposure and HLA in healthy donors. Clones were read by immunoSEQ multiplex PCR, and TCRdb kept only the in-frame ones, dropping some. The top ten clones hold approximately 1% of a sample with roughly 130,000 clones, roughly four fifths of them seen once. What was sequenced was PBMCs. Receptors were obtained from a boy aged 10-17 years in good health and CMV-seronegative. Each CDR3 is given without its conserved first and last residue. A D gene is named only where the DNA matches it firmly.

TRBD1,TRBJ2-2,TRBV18,ASSPPDRGDTGELF
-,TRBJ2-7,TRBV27,ASSPRGGAGYEQY
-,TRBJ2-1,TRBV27,ASSITIYNEQF
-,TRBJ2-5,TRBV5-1,ASSLVGGNQETQY
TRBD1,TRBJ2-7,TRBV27,ASSLTGFPYEQY
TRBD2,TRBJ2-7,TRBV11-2,ATRPGGSYEQY
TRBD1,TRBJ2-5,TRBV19,ASSIVQGAWETQY
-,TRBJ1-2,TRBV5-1,ASRDSSYGYT
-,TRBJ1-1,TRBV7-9,ASSQGGQGHTEAF
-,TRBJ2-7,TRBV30,AWRKPGPAGEQY
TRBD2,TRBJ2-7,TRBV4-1,ASSQAPGLAYYEQY
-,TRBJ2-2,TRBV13,ASSLGSGTGELF
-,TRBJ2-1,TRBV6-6,ATARNRLNNEQF
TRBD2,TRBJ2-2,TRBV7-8,ASSSKSGRAVGELF
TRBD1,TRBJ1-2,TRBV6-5,ASSNQGVSGYT
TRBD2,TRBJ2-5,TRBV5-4,ASSSPGTSGLQETQY
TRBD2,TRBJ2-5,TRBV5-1,ASSWRTSGSSETQY
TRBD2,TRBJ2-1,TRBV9,ASSVGTSPRGGEQF
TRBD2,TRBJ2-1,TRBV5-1,ASRFLAGGYNEQF
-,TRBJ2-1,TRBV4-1,ASSQVQGHNYNEQF
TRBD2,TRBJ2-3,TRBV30,AWSARLAGAGDTQY
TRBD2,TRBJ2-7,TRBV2,ASSEAGLAGSYEQY
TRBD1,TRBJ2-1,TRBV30,ACGTGYNEQF
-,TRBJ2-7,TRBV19,ASTPGVWPYEQY
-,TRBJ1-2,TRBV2,ASSEDQGHYGYT
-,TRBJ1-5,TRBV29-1,SAVTGSNQPQH
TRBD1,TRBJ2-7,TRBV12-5,ATTPTGTASYEQY
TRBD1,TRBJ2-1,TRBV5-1,ASSSGTALSYNEQF
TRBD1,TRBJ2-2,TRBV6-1,ASSRDRVFGELF
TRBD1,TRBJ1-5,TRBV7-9,ASSLMPGTGLGNQPQH
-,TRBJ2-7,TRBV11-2,ASSQLGSKGYEQY
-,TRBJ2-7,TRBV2,ASRRQYLSYEQY
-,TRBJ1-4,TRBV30,AWSVKGKLF
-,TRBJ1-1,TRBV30,AWKAESTEAF
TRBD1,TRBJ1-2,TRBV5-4,ASSLRQGGGYGYT
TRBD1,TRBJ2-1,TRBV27,ASSLSAGGWNEQF
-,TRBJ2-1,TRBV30,AWTSGYNEQF
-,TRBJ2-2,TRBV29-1,SVEGDANTGELF
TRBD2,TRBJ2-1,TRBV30,AWNVGGFDEQF
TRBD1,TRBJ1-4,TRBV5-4,ASSQDREDEKLF
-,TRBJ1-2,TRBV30,AWSVRRSAAPNYGYT
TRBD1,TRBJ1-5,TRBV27,ASSPGGVGNQPQH
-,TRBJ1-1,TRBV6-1,ASRQGRDTEAF
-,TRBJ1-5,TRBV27,ASSRETNQPQH
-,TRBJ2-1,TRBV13,ASSPLTLHNEQF
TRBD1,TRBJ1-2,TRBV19,ASCGVLQGARSGYT
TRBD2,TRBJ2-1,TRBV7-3,ASSLVPTSGDNEQF
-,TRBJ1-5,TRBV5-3,ARSLRDIPIYSNQPQH
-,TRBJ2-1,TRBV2,ASRARLARYNEQF
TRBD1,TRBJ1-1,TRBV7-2,ASKAGRGPETEAF
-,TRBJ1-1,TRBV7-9,AGSTPWEGGTEAF
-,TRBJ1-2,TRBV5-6,ASSFNYGYT
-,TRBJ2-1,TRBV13,ASSFSGSGYNEQF